The T cell receptor (beta chain) described here comes from a study of vaccination and CD4 T cells after COVID-19. Documented treatment: 10-day PBMC culture with coronavirus spike peptide pools or control peptides (ViraFEST assay). Looked up from germline, CDR1 is LNHDA and CDR2 is SQIVND (reference sequence). The V gene lost 7 bases and the J gene lost 1 base, with 10 bases spanning the gap. This CDR3 region has 14 residues. Worth noting for this clonotype: Its target is not known.

Oncomine TCR Beta short-read sequencing was applied to DNA from cultured CD4+ T cells. TCRdb used MiXCR to reprocess the PCR reads, holding one entry per CDR3 protein. The repertoire consists of around 10,000 distinct CDR3 sequences, with approximately 52% occurring once and the leading ten covering approximately 19%. The source material was CD4+ T cells from blood, cultured in vitro. The V call is TRBV19, the J call TRBJ2-2; D possibly corresponds to TRBD2 (5 bases). The clonotype originates from a human donor who had recovered from COVID-19. The CDR3 DNA is TGTGCCAGTATCCATCGGGGGAACACCGGGGAGCTGTTTTTT. Translation: CASIHRGNTGELFF.